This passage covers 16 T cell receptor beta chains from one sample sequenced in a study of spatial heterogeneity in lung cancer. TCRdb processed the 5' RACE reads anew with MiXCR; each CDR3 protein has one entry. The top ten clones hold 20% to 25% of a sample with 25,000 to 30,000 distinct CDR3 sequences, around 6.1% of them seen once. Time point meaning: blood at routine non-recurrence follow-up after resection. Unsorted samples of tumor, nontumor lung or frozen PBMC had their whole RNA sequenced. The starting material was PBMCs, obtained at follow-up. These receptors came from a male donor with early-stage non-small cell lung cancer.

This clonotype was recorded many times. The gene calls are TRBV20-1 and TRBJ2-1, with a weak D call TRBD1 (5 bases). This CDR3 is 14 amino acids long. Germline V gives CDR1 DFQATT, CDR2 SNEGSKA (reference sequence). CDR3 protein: CSAAGGHTYNEQFF. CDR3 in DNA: TGCAGCGCGGCCGGCGGACACACCTACAATGAGCAGTTCTTC.

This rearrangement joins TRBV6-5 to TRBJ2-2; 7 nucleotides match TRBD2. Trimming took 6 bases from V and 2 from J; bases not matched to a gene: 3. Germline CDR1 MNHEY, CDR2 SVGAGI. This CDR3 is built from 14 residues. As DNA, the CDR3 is TGTGCCAGCAGACTAGCGACTAACACCGGGGAGCTGTTTTTT. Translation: CASRLATNTGELFF.

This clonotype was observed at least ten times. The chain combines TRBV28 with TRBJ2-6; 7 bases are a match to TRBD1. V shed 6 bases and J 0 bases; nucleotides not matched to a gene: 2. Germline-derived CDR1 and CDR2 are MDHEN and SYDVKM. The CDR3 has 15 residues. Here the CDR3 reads CASREGASGANVLTF. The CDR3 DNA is TGTGCCAGCAGAGAGGGGGCCTCTGGGGCCAACGTCCTGACTTTC.

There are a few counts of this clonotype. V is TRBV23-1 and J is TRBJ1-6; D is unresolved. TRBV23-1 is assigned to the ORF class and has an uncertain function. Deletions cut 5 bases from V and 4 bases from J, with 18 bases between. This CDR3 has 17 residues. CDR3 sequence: CASSETPLAKYNSPLHF. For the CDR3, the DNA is TGCGCCAGCAGTGAGACGCCACTAGCTAAATATAATTCACCCCTCCACTTT.

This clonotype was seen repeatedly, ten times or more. DNA for the CDR3: TGTGCCAGCAGCGAGACTAGAGGAGGAAATGAGCAGTTCTTC. Residues: CASSETRGGNEQFF. V is TRBV2 and J is TRBJ2-1, with D possibly matching TRBD2 (6 bases). Germline V lookup: CDR1 SNHLY, CDR2 FYNNEI. This CDR3 has 14 amino acids. V gave up 6 bases and J gave up 7 bases, with 16 bases separating them. The whole variable domain, remainder taken from reference TRBV2 and TRBJ2-1, is EPEVTQTPSHQVTQMGQEVILRCVPISNHLYFYWYRQILGQKVEFLVSFYNNEISEKSEIFDDQFSVERPDGSNFTLKIRSTKLEDSAMYFCASSETRGGNEQFFGPGTRLTVL.

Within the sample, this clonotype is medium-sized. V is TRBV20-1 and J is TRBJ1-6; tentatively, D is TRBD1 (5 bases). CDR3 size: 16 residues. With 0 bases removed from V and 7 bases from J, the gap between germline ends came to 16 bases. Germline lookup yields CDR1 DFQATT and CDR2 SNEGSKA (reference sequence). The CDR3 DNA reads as TGCAGTGCTAGAGATTTTGGGGCGGGGAAGAATTCACCCCTCCACTTT. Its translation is CSARDFGAGKNSPLHF.

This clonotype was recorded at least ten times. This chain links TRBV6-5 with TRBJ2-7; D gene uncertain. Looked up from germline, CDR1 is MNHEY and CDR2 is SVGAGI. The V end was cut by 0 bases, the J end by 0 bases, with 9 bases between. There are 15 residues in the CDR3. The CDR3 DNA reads TGTGCCAGCAGTTACTCGGCGGCCAGCTCCTACGAGCAGTACTTC. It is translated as CASSYSAASSYEQYF.

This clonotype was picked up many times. The CDR3 protein is CASTSQETQYF. In DNA form, the CDR3 reads TGTGCCAGCACCAGCCAAGAGACCCAGTACTTC. J is TRBJ2-5 and V is TRBV5-4; D gene ambiguous. The CDR3 covers 11 residues. The V gene lost 6 bases and the J gene lost 1 base, with 4 bases spanning the gap. CDR1 is SGHNT, CDR2 YYREEE, per germline (reference sequence).

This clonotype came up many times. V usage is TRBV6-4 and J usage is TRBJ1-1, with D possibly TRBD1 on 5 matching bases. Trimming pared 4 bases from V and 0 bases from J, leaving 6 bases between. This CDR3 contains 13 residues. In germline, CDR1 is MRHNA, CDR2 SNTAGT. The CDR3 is CASSVGVNTEAFF. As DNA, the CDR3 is TGTGCCAGCAGTGTAGGGGTGAACACTGAAGCTTTCTTT.

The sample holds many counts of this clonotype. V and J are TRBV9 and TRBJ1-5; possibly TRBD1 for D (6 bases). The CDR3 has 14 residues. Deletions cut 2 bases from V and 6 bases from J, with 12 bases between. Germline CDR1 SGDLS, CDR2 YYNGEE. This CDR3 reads CASSVGTSVQPQHF. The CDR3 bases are TGTGCCAGCAGCGTCGGGACATCGGTTCAGCCCCAGCATTTT.

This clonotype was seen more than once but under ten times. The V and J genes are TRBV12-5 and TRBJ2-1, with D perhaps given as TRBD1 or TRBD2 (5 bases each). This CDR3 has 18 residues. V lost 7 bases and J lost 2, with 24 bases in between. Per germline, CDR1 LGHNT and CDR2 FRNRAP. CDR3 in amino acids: CASDPDHFGTEAYNEQFF. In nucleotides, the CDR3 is TGTGCTAGTGATCCAGACCACTTCGGGACGGAAGCCTACAATGAGCAGTTCTTC.

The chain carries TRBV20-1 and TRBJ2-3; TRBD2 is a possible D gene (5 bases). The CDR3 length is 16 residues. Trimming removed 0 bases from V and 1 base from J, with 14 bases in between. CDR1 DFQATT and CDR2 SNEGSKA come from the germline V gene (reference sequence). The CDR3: CSARDLLRAGTDTQYF. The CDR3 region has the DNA TGCAGTGCTAGAGATCTCTTGCGGGCCGGCACAGATACGCAGTATTTT.

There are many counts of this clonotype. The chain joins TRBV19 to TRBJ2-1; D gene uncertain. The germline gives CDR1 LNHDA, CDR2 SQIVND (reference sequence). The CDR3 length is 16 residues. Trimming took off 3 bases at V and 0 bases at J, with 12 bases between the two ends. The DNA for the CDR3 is TGTGCCAGTAGTATTCTGGCGGCTAGCTCCTACAATGAGCAGTTCTTC. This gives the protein CASSILAASSYNEQFF. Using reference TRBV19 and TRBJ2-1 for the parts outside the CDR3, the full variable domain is DGGITQSPKYLFRKEGQNVTLSCEQNLNHDAMYWYRQDPGQGLRLIYYSQIVNDFQKGDIAEGYSVSREKKESFPLTVTSAQKNPTAFYLCASSILAASSYNEQFFGPGTRLTVL.

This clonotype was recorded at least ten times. The CDR3 spells CASSLLAGSNEQFF. The CDR3 bases are TGCGCCAGCAGCTTACTAGCGGGGTCCAATGAGCAGTTCTTC. This rearrangement joins TRBV5-1 to TRBJ2-1, with 10 bases identical to TRBD2. The CDR3 covers 14 residues. V dropped 2 bases and J dropped 6; count of bases not matched to a gene: 2. Germline V gene lookup returns CDR1 SGHRS and CDR2 YFSETQ.

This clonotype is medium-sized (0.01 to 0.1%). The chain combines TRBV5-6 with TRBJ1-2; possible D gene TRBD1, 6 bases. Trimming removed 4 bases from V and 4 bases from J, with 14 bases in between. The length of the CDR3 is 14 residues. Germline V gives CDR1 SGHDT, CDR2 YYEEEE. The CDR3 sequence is CASSTDSGFYGYTF. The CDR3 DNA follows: TGTGCCAGCAGCACGGACAGTGGCTTCTATGGCTACACCTTC.

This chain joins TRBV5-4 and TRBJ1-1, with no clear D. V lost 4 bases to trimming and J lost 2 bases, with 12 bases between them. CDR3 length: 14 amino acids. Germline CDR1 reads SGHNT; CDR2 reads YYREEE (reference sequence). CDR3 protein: CASSGRFSNTEAFF. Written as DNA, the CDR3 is TGTGCCAGCAGCGGGAGGTTCAGTAACACTGAAGCTTTCTTT. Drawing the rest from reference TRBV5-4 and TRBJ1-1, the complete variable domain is ETGVTQSPTHLIKTRGQQVTLRCSSQSGHNTVSWYQQALGQGPQFIFQYYREEENGRGNFPPRFSGLQFPNYSSELNVNALELDDSALYLCASSGRFSNTEAFFGQGTRLTVV.